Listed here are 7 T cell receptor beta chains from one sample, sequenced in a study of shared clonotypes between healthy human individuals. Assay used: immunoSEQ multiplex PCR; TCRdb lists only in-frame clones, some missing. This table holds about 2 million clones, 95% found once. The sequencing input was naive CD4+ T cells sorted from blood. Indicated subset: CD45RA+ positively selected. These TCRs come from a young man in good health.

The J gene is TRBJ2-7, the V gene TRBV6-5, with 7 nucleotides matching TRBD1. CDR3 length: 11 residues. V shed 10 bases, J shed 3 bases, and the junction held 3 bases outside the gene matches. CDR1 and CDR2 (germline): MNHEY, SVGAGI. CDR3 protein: CATRQGYEQYF. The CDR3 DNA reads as TGTGCCACAAGACAGGGCTACGAGCAGTACTTC.

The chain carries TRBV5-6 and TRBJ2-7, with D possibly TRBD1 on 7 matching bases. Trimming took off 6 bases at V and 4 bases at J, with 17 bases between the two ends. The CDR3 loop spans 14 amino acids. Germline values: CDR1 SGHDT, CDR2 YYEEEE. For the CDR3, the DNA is TGTGCCAGCATGGCGGGACAGTCGGAGTACGAGCAGTACTTC. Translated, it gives CASMAGQSEYEQYF.

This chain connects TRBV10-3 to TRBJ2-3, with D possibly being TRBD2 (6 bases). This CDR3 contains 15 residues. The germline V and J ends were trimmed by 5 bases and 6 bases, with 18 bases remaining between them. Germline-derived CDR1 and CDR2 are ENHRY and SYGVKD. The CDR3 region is CAISPRSGLSDTQYF. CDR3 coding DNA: TGTGCCATCAGTCCTCGGAGCGGGCTATCGGATACGCAGTATTTT.

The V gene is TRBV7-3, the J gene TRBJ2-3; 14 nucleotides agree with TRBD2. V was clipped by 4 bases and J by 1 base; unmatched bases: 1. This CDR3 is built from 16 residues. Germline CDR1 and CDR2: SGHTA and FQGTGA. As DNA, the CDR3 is TGTGCCAGCAGCTCGGGACTAGCGGGGGGCACAGATACGCAGTATTTT. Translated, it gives CASSSGLAGGTDTQYF.

The CDR3 sequence is CASSEAIGGYRKETQYF. The CDR3 coding sequence is TGTGCCAGCAGTGAAGCGATTGGAGGGTACCGTAAAGAGACCCAGTACTTC. The chain combines TRBV2 with TRBJ2-5; D may be TRBD2 (6 bases). V dropped 0 bases and J dropped 3 bases, with 17 bases sitting between them. CDR1 and CDR2 from the germline V gene are SNHLY and FYNNEI. This CDR3 contains 17 residues.

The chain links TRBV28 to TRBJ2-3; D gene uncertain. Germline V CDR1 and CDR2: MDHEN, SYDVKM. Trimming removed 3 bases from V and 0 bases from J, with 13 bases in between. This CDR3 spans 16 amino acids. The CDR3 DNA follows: TGTGCCAGCAGTTTTGATGAGACCGATAGCACAGATACGCAGTATTTT. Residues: CASSFDETDSTDTQYF.

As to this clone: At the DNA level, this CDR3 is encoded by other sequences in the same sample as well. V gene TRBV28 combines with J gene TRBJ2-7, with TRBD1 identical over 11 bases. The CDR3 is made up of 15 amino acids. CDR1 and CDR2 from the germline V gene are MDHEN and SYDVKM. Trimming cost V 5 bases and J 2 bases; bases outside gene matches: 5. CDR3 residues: CASSTPGQGAYEQYF. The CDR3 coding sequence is TGTGCCAGCAGTACCCCGGGACAGGGGGCCTACGAGCAGTACTTC.